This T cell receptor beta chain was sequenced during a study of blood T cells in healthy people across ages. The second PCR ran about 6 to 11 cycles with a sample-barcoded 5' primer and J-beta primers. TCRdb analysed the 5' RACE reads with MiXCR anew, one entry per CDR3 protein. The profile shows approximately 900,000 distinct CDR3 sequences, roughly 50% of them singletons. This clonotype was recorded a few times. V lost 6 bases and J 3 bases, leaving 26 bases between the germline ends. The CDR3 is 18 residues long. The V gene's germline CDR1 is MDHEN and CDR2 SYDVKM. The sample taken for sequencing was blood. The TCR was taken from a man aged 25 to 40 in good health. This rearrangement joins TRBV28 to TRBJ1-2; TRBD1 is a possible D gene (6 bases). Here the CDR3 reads CASSDSGQPRFLYYGYTF. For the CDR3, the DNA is TGTGCCAGCAGCGACTCCGGACAGCCCCGATTCTTATACTATGGCTACACCTTC.